These 14 T cell receptor beta chains were sequenced from one sample in a study of blood T cell repertoires in COVID-19. Produced via immunoSEQ multiplex PCR; TCRdb's table is partial and in-frame only. The sample records fewer than 600,000 clones, 88% being singletons. Input material: PBMCs or T cells enriched from blood (not recorded which). The receptors stem from a woman in her 40s who had recovered from COVID-19.

This sequence joins TRBV12-5 and TRBJ2-7; TRBD2 matches 12 bases. V trimming: 4 bases; J trimming: 3 bases; junction bases outside the gene matches: 4. CDR1 and CDR2 from the germline V gene are LGHNT and FRNRAP. CDR3 size: 15 residues. The CDR3 here is CASGSTTSGGYEQYF. DNA for the CDR3: TGTGCTAGTGGTTCAACGACTAGCGGGGGCTACGAGCAGTACTTC.

The count of this clone is one. The rearrangement joins TRBV7-8 to TRBJ1-5; perhaps TRBD1 as D (6 bases). Looked up from germline, CDR1 is SGHVS and CDR2 is FQNEAQ. This CDR3 is built from 15 residues. The ends were cut back, 5 bases at V and 5 bases at J, with 16 bases in the middle. The CDR3 loop reads CASSPDRLYHQPQHF. The CDR3 nucleotides are TGTGCCAGCAGCCCTGACAGGCTATACCATCAGCCCCAGCATTTT.

CDR3 DNA: TGTGCCAGCAGCTTGGATCGGGAGATGGATGGCTACACCTTC. It is translated as CASSLDREMDGYTF. The genes are TRBV5-8 and TRBJ1-2; D remains unclear. The CDR3 covers 14 residues. Germline V gives CDR1 SGHTS, CDR2 YDEGEE. V was shortened by 0 bases and J by 6 bases, with 12 bases between the two germline ends.

The chain couples TRBV3-1 (or the pseudogene TRBV3-2) to TRBJ2-7, with D unclear. This CDR3 is built from 14 residues. Germline V gives CDR1 LGHDT, CDR2 YNNKEL (reference sequence). V gave up 3 bases and J gave up 2 bases, with 11 bases separating them. The CDR3: CASSHRSETYEQYF. The CDR3 coding sequence is TGTGCCAGCAGCCATCGCAGCGAAACCTACGAGCAGTACTTC.

This chain links TRBV3-1 (or the pseudogene TRBV3-2) with TRBJ2-7; D possibly corresponds to TRBD1 (6 bases). V was pared by 2 bases and J by 11 bases, with 22 bases between. The CDR3 contains 15 residues. Germline V gene sequence: CDR1 LGHDT, CDR2 YNNKEL (reference sequence). CDR3 nucleotides: TGTGCCAGCAGCCAAACCGGGACAAACGCTGAACGGGAGTACTTC. This codes for CASSQTGTNAEREYF.

The rearrangement joins TRBV9 to TRBJ1-2; unclear D gene. Germline lookup yields CDR1 SGDLS and CDR2 YYNGEE. The V gene lost 4 bases and the J gene lost 4 bases, with 11 bases spanning the gap. The CDR3 length is 13 residues. The CDR3 DNA reads TGTGCCAGCAGCCCCGGTAACCCCTATGGCTACACCTTC. Translated, it gives CASSPGNPYGYTF.

The chain uses TRBV27 and TRBJ1-6, with D possibly matching TRBD1 (6 bases). CDR1 is MNHEY and CDR2 is SMNVEV in the germline V gene (reference sequence). Trimming pared 3 bases from V and 6 bases from J, leaving 9 bases between. CDR3 size: 14 residues. The CDR3 here is CASSFGQFNSPLHF. Here the CDR3 DNA reads TGTGCCAGCAGTTTCGGACAGTTTAATTCACCCCTCCACTTT.

The count of this clone is one. The junction does not match germline at one end; this may be a read error. The genes are TRBV29-1 and TRBJ2-1; the match to TRBD2 covers 14 bases. The CDR3 totals 16 residues. Germline assignment: CDR1 SQVTM and CDR2 ANQGSEA. As DNA, the CDR3 is TGCAGCGTCGAAGGGGGACTAGCGGGAGTAGGGAATGAGCAGTTCTTC. It is translated as CSVEGGLAGVGNEQFF.

The CDR3 region has the DNA TGTGCCAGCAGCGTAAAGACAGGGAGCGGCCAAGAGACCCAGTACTTC. This gives the protein CASSVKTGSGQETQYF. V and J are TRBV5-4 and TRBJ2-5; TRBD1 matches at 7 bases. Germline V CDR1 and CDR2: SGHNT, YYREEE (reference sequence). This CDR3 spans 16 amino acids. J lost 1 base, V lost 4 bases, and 10 bases had no gene match.

The CDR3 DNA follows: TGTGCCAGCAGTCCCGGACAGGGGAAGAACACTGAAGCTTTCTTT. Translating it yields CASSPGQGKNTEAFF. The chain links TRBV6-5 to TRBJ1-1; 9 bases map to TRBD1. J lost 1 base, V lost 5 bases, and 5 bases had no gene match. This CDR3 has 15 residues. Per germline, CDR1 MNHEY and CDR2 SVGAGI.

There are a few counts of this clone. The chain has TRBV4-3 and TRBJ1-1; unclear D gene. This CDR3 is built from 13 residues. The V and J ends lost 4 bases and 3 bases respectively, with 9 bases between them. The germline V gene has CDR1 LGHNA and CDR2 YSLEER. The CDR3 DNA is TGCGCCAGCAGCCCCTCGCGATACACTGAAGCTTTCTTT. As protein: CASSPSRYTEAFF.

The J gene is TRBJ1-6, the V gene TRBV4-1; 9 bases agree with TRBD1. The CDR3 consists of 16 residues. CDR1 is MGHRA and CDR2 is YSYEKL in the germline V gene. V dropped 0 bases and J dropped 10; count of bases not matched to a gene: 7. This CDR3 reads CASSQDPGTGRSPLHF. The CDR3 bases are TGCGCCAGCAGCCAAGATCCCGGGACAGGGAGGTCACCCCTCCACTTT.

The V call is TRBV20-1, the J call TRBJ1-5, with a possible D match to TRBD1 (5 bases). V was clipped by 3 bases and J by 5 bases, with 20 bases between them. The CDR3 runs to 16 residues. CDR1 and CDR2 from the germline V gene are DFQATT and SNEGSKA (reference sequence). This CDR3 reads CSASATTGGGDQPQHF. DNA of the CDR3: TGCAGTGCTAGTGCGACTACCGGGGGTGGTGATCAGCCCCAGCATTTT.

This clone occurred once. The chain employs TRBV6-5 and TRBJ1-2, with a possible D match to TRBD1 (5 bases). Trimming removed 1 base from V and 4 bases from J, with 16 bases in between. Germline V gene sequence: CDR1 MNHEY, CDR2 SVGAGI. The CDR3 runs to 16 residues. CDR3 loop: CASSYLGGDRAYGYTF. The CDR3 DNA reads as TGTGCCAGCAGTTACTTGGGGGGTGACAGAGCCTATGGCTACACCTTC.